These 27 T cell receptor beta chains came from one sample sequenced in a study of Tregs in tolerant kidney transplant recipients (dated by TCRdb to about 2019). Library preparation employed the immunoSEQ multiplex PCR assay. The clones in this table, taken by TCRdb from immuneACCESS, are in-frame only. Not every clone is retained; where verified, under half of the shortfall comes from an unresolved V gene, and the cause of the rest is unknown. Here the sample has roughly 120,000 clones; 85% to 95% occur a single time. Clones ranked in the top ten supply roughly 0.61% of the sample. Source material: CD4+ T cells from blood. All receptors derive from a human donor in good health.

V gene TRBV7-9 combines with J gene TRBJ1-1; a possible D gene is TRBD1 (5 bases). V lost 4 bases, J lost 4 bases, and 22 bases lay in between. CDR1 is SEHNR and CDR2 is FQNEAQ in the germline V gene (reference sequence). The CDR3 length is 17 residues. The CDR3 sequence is CASSSLDSLPLGTEAFF. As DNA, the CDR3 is TGTGCCAGCAGCTCCCTTGACAGTCTTCCCTTGGGCACTGAAGCTTTCTTT.

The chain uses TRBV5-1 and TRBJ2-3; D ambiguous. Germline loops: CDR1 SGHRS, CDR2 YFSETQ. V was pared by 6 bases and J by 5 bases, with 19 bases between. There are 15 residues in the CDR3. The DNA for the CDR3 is TGCGCCAGCACCCCAAGACGGCAATCCGGAGATACGCAGTATTTT. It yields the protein CASTPRRQSGDTQYF.

CDR3 amino acids: CASSLVSGATEAFF. The CDR3 coding sequence is TGTGCCAGCAGCTTAGTTTCAGGGGCCACTGAAGCTTTCTTT. This chain joins TRBV7-6 and TRBJ1-1; D is perhaps TRBD1 (6 bases). V was pared by 1 base and J by 4 bases, with 10 bases between. This CDR3 region has 14 residues. Germline CDR1 is SGHVS and CDR2 is FNYEAQ.

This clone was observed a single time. The CDR3 DNA reads TGTGCCAGTAGCCAATGGGGGCAACTCTACGAGCAGTACTTC. Amino acids: CASSQWGQLYEQYF. The chain employs TRBV19 and TRBJ2-7, with D possibly TRBD1 on 6 matching bases. Germline V gene data show CDR1 as LNHDA and CDR2 as SQIVND (reference sequence). The V end lost 6 bases, the J end lost 3 bases, and 15 bases lay between the germline ends. The CDR3 extends over 14 amino acids. Together with reference TRBV19 and TRBJ2-7, the CDR3 gives the full variable domain: DGGITQSPKYLFRKEGQNVTLSCEQNLNHDAMYWYRQDPGQGLRLIYYSQIVNDFQKGDIAEGYSVSREKKESFPLTVTSAQKNPTAFYLCASSQWGQLYEQYFGPGTRLTVT.

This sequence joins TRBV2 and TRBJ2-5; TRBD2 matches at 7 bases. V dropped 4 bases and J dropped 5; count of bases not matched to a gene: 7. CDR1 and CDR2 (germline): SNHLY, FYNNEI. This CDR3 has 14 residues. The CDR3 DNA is TGTGCCAGCAGTGTGGCTAGCGGTGGCGAGACCCAGTACTTC. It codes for CASSVASGGETQYF.

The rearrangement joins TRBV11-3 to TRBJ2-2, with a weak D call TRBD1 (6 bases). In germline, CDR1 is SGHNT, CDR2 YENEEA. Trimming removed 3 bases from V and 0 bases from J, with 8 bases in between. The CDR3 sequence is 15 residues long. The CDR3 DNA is TGTGCCAGCAGCTTCGGACAGACGAACACCGGGGAGCTGTTTTTT. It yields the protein CASSFGQTNTGELFF. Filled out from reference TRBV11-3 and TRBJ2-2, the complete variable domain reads EAGVVQSPRYKIIEKKQPVAFWCNPISGHNTLYWYLQNLGQGPELLIRYENEEAVDDSQLPKDRFSAERLKGVDSTLKIQPAELGDSAVYLCASSFGQTNTGELFFGEGSRLTVL.

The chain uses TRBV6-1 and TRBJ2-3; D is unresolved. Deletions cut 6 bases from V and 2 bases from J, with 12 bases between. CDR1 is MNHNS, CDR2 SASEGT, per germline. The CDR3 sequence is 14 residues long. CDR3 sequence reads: CASSNSYTTDTQYF. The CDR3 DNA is TGTGCCAGCAGCAACAGTTACACCACAGATACGCAGTATTTT.

In DNA, the CDR3 is TGTGCCAGCTCACGACAGGAGGACCCTAACTATGGCTACACCTTC. This encodes CASSRQEDPNYGYTF. This rearrangement joins TRBV18 to TRBJ1-2; D might be TRBD1 (6 bases). V lost 4 bases and J lost 0, with 12 bases in between. CDR3 length: 15 residues. Looked up from germline, CDR1 is KGHSH and CDR2 is LQKENI.

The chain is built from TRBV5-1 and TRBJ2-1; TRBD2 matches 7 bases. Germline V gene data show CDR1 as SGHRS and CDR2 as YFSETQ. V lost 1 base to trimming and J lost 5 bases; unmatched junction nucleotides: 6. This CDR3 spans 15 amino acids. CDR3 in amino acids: CASSLIREANNEQFF. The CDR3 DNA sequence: TGCGCCAGCAGCTTGATTCGGGAGGCCAACAATGAGCAGTTCTTC.

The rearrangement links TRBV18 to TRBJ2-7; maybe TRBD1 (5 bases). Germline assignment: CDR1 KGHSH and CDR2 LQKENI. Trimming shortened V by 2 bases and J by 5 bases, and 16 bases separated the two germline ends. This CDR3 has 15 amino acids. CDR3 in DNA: TGTGCCAGCTCACCAAAAATGGTCAGGGCCCACGAGCAGTACTTC. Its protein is CASSPKMVRAHEQYF.

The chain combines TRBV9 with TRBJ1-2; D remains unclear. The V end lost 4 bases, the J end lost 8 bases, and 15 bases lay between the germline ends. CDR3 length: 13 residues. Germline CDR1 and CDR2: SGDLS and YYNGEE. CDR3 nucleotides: TGTGCCAGCAGCACGACGGTCGCCGGCGGCTACACCTTC. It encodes CASSTTVAGGYTF.

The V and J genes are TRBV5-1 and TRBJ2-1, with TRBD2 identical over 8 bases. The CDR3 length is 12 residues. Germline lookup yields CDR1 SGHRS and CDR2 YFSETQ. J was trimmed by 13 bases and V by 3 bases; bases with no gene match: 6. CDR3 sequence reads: CASSSGTSDQFF. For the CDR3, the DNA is TGCGCCAGCAGCTCGGGGACTAGTGATCAGTTCTTC.

CDR3 DNA: TGTGCCAGCAGTTCCGACAGGGCGGGGGGCTACACCTTC. This codes for CASSSDRAGGYTF. The V and J genes are TRBV6-1 and TRBJ1-2; TRBD1 agrees at 7 bases. The CDR3 sequence is 13 residues long. Germline V gene lookup returns CDR1 MNHNS and CDR2 SASEGT. Trimming took 5 bases from V and 8 from J; bases not matched to a gene: 8.

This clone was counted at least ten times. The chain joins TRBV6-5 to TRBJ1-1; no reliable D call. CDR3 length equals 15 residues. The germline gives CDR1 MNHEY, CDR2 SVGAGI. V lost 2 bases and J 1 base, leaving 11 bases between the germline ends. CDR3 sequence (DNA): TGTGCCAGCAGTTACACTTGGACGGCGAACACTGAAGCTTTCTTT. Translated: CASSYTWTANTEAFF.

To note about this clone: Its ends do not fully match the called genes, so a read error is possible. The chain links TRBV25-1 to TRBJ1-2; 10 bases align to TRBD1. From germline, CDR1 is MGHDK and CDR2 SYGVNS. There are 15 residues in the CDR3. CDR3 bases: TGTGCCAGCAGTGAATACGGGACAGGGGATAATGGTTACACCTTC. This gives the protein CASSEYGTGDNGYTF.

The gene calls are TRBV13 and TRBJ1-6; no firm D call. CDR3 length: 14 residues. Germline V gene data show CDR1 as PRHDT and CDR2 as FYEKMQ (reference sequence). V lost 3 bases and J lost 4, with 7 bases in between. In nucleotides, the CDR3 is TGTGCCAGCAGCTTGGGTCAGTATAATTCACCCCTCCACTTT. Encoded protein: CASSLGQYNSPLHF.

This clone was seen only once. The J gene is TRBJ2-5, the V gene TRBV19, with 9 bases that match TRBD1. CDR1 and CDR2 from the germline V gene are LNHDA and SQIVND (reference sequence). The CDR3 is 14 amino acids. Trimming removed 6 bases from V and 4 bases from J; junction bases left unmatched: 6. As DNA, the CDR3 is TGTGCCAGTAGCAAACAGGGGGCCCCAGAGACCCAGTACTTC. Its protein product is CASSKQGAPETQYF.

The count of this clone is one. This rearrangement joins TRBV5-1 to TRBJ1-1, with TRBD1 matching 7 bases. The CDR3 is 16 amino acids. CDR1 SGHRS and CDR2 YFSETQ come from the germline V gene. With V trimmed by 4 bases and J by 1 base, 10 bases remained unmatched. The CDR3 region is CASSPGFSGGNTEAFF. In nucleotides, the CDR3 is TGCGCCAGCAGCCCGGGCTTTTCAGGGGGGAACACTGAAGCTTTCTTT.

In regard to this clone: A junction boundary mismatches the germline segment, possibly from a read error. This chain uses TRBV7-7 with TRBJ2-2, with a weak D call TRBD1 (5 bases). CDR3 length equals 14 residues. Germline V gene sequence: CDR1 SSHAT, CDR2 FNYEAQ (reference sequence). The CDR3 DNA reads TGTGCTAGCAGCTTAGACAGTTTTACCGGGGAGCTGTTTTTT. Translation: CASSLDSFTGELFF.

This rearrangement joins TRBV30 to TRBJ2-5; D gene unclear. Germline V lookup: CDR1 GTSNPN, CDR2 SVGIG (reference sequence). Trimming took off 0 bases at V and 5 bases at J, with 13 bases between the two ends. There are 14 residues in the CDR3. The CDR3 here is CAWSVMAAGETQYF. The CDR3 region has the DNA TGTGCCTGGAGTGTAATGGCAGCTGGGGAGACCCAGTACTTC.

The CDR3 nucleotides read TGTGCCAGCAGCTTCACTAACACAGATACGCAGTATTTT. As protein: CASSFTNTDTQYF. The chain links TRBV7-3 to TRBJ2-3; D remains ambiguous. The CDR3 sequence is 13 residues long. From germline, CDR1 is SGHTA and CDR2 FQGTGA. Trimming left V 3 bases short and J 2 bases short, with 6 bases between.

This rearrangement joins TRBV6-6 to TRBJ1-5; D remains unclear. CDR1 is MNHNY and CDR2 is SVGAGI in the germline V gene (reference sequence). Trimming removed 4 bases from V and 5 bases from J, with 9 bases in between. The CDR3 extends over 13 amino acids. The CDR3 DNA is TGTGCCAGCAGTTGGGGTAATTATCAGCCCCAGCATTTT. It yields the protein CASSWGNYQPQHF.

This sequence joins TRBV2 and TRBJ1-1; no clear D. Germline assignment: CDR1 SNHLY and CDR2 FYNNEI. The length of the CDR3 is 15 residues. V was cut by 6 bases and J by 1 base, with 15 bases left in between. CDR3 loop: CASSVRPRPNTEAFF. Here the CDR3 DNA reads TGTGCCAGCAGCGTTAGACCCCGACCGAACACTGAAGCTTTCTTT.

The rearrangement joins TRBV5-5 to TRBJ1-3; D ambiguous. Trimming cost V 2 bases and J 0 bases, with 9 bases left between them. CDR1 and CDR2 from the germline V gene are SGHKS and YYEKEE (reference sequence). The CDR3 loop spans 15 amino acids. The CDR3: CASSFRQTSGNTIYF. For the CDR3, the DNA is TGTGCCAGCAGCTTTAGGCAGACCTCTGGAAACACCATATATTTT.

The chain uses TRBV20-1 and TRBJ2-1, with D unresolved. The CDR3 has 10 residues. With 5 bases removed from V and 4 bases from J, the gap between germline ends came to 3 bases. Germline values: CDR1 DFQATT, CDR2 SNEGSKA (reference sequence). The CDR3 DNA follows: TGCAGTGCTCCGTACAATGAGCAGTTCTTC. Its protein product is CSAPYNEQFF.

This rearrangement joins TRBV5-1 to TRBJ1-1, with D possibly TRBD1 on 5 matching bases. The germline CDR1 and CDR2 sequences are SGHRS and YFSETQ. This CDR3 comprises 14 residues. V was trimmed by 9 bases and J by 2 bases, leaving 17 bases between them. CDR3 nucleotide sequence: TGCGCCACCAGACAGTTGGCGGGTAACACTGAAGCTTTCTTT. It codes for CATRQLAGNTEAFF. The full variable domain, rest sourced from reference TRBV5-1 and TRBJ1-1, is KAGVTQTPRYLIKTRGQQVTLSCSPISGHRSVSWYQQTPGQGLQFLFEYFSETQRNKGNFPGRFSGRQFSNSRSEMNVSTLELGDSALYLCATRQLAGNTEAFFGQGTRLTVV.

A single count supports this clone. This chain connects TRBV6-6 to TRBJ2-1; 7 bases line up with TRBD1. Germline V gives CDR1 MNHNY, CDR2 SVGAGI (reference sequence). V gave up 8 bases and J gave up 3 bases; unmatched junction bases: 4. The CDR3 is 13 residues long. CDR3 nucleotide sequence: TGTGCCAGCTTACAGGGGAACTACAATGAGCAGTTCTTC. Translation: CASLQGNYNEQFF.